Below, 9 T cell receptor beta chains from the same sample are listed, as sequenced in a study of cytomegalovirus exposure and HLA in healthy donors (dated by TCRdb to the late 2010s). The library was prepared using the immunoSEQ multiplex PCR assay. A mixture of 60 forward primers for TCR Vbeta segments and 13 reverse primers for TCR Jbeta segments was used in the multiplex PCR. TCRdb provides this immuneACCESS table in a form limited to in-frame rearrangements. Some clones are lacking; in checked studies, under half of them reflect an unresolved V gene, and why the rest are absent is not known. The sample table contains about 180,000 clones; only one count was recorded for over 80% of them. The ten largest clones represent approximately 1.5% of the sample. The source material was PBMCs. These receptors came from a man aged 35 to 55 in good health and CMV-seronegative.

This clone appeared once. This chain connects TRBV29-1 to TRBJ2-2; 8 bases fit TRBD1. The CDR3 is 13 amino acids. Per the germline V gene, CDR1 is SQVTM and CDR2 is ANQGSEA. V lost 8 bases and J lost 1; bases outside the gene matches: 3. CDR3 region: CSFGQGNTGELFF. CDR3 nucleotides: TGCAGCTTCGGACAGGGGAACACCGGGGAGCTGTTTTTT.

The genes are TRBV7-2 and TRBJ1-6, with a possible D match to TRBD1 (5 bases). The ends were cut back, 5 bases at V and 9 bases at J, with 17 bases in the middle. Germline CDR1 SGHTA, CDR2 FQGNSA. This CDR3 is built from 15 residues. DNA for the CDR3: TGTGCCAGCAGCCTCTTGGAGGGGCGAGGTTCACCCCTCCACTTT. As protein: CASSLLEGRGSPLHF.

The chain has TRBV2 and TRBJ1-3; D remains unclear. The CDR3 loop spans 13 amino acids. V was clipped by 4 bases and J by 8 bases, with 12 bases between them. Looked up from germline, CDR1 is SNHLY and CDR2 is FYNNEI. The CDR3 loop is CASSADPRDTIYF. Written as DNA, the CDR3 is TGTGCCAGCAGTGCCGATCCTCGGGACACCATATATTTT.

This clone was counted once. The CDR3 spells CASSWGQAGGTEAFF. The CDR3 DNA follows: TGCGCCAGCAGCTGGGGACAGGCTGGCGGCACTGAAGCTTTCTTT. The chain links TRBV5-1 to TRBJ1-1, with TRBD1 matching over 8 bases. Germline loops: CDR1 SGHRS, CDR2 YFSETQ. The V and J ends lost 3 bases and 4 bases, in that order; junction bases with no gene match: 8. The CDR3 is made up of 15 amino acids.

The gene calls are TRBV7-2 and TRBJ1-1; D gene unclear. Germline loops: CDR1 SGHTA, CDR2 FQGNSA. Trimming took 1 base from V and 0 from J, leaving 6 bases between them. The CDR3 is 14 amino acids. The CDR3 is CASSLVRLNTEAFF. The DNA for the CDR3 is TGTGCCAGCAGCTTAGTTCGGTTGAACACTGAAGCTTTCTTT. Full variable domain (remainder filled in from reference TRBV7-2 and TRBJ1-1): GAGVSQSPSNKVTEKGKDVELRCDPISGHTALYWYRQSLGQGLEFLIYFQGNSAPDKSGLPSDRFSAERTGGSVSTLTIQRTQQEDSAVYLCASSLVRLNTEAFFGQGTRLTVV.

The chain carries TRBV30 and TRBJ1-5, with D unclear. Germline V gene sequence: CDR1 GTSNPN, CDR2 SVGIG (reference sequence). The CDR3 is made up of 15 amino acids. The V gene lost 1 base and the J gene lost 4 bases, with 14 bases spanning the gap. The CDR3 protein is CAWSAILGVNQPQHF. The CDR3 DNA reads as TGTGCCTGGAGTGCAATACTGGGAGTGAATCAGCCCCAGCATTTT.

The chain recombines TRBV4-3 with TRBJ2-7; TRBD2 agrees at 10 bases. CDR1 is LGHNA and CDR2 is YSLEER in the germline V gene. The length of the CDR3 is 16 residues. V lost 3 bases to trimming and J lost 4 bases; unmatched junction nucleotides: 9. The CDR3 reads CASSQVTSGPFYEQYF. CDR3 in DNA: TGCGCCAGCAGCCAGGTGACTAGCGGGCCCTTTTACGAGCAGTACTTC.

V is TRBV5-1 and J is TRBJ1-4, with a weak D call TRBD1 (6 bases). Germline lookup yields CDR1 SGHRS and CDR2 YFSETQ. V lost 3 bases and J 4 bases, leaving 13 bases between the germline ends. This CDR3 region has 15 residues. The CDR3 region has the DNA TGCGCCAGCAGCTCCGGACAGATCCTTAATGAAAAACTGTTTTTT. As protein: CASSSGQILNEKLFF.

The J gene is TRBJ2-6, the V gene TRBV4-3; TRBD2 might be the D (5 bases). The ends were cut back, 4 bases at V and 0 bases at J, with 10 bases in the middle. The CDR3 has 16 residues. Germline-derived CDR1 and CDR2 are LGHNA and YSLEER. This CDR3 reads CASSPGGSSGANVLTF. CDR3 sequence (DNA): TGCGCCAGCAGCCCCGGCGGGTCCTCTGGGGCCAACGTCCTGACTTTC.